This T cell receptor beta chain was recovered during a study of T cell responses to AZD1222 COVID-19 vaccine (TCRdb year 2021). Describing the broader study: A total of over 230 trial participants underwent TCR sequencing, of whom nearly 210 received two doses of AZD1222 and some 26 received two doses of the MenACWY control vaccine. Enrollment into the trials was organized by age into subgroups of 18-55, 56-69 and 70-plus years, and those subgroups contained about 150, 27 and 61 TCR-sequenced participants, respectively.

V sheds 4 bases and J sheds 4 bases, leaving 9 bases between their ends. According to the germline V gene, CDR1 reads SGHRS and CDR2 reads YFSETQ. The CDR3 sequence holds 13 residues, the cysteine and phenylalanine included. Just the 39-base CDR3 DNA is kept, in frame starting at base 1. Note on this clone: There is no known antigen for this receptor. Base qualities are not provided; no much larger clone lies one nucleotide away.

The CDR3 regions of human TCRbeta chains were analyzed by immunosequencing. The published analysis was carried out like this. TCRs in the repertoires were compared against a reference library of SARS-CoV-2-specific TCRs that had been generated with the MIRA antigen-specificity platform. Breadth meant the fraction of unique TCRs that were SARS-CoV-2-associated, whereas depth meant the fraction of total T cells that were SARS-CoV-2-associated. Using the MIRA data, each spike-specific TCR was assigned both to the spike region to which the TCR was reactive and to a CD4 or CD8 class. Log10-transformed breadth and depth values were compared by one-way ANOVA with Sidak's multiple comparisons tests. In its TCRdb copy, this immuneACCESS table keeps in-frame sequences only and misses some clones. Where compared with another copy, unresolved V genes explain less than half of these, and the others have no known cause. The V and J calls and clone size come from that table; D and trimming were worked out from the DNA. In this sample the table shows roughly 140,000 clones, about 91% of which occur a single time. The top ten hold about 3.2% of the sample.

What the research found in general, with its limitations: No day 14 peak-response samples were available, so repertoires were characterized only after the peak T cell response. The vaccine-associated CD4 TCRs covered the entire spike protein, and the dominant responses fell in regions 160-218 and 743-854. The 56-69-year group was small, and its depth increase did not reach significance, likely because of low power. Reportedly, almost half of the unique spike-specific TCRs recognized epitopes lying outside the regions that are mutated in the B.1.351 and B.1.1.7 variants. After two AZD1222 doses, both the breadth and the depth of spike-specific TCRs were significantly higher than at day 0 and than in MenACWY recipients. Most participants were white British and females outnumbered males, and the authors suggested that clonal diversity may have been underestimated. Only 5 to 7 AZD1222 recipients were SARS-CoV-2 seropositive at baseline, limiting conclusions about previously exposed vaccinees.

Read against the paper, the sample's time point label means: baseline before first vaccination. The treatment or condition label for this specimen denotes: meningococcal conjugate vaccine given as trial control. The vaccinee samples were drawn from two UK trials, COV001 and COV002, one of which was a single-blind randomized controlled phase 2/3 trial testing AZD1222 (ChAdOx1 nCoV-19) in healthy adults. For TCRbeta chain sequencing, PBMC samples were collected from trial participants at day 0 and at day 28 after the second dose. The receptor's source is an adult in good health. Source: peripheral blood, taken on day 0 of MenACWY control vaccination. Recombination linked TRBV5-1 to TRBJ2-1; the best D guess is TRBD1, with 6 bases matching. The CDR3 loop reads CASSRDTYNEQFF. The nucleotide sequence is given as TGCGCCAGCAGCCGGGACACTTACAATGAGCAGTTCTTC.